The entry that follows covers one T cell receptor (beta chain) sequence. Its antigen remains unidentified. Profiling relied on immunoSEQ multiplex PCR, and the TCRdb table lists in-frame clones only, not all of them. The sample has around 400,000 clones, 75% to 90% seen once. Treatment denoted: roughly 20 received Ad26.COV2.S at low or high dose, single or two shots; about 5 received placebo; per-sample allocation not given. Day 63 following the first vaccine or placebo injection was when the samples were taken. These data belong to a study of Ad26.COV2.S vaccination and SARS-CoV-2 variants. Study-wide context: The COV1001 Ad26.COV2.S trial arm included the donor.

General study findings and limits: Analyses of TCR breadth and depth may have underestimated total T cell responses.

The CDR3 is 15 amino acids. V lost 5 bases and J lost 5, with 17 bases in between. CDR1 is SEHNR and CDR2 is FQNEAQ in the germline V gene (reference sequence). The chain recombines TRBV7-9 with TRBJ2-3; TRBD1 might be the D (5 bases). Sequences were derived from peripheral blood, sampled in a trial of Ad26.COV2.S vaccine versus placebo. The receptor was derived from a person between 18 and 59 years old who received the Ad26.COV2.S COVID-19 vaccine or a placebo. CDR3 sequence: CASSPPGHFRDTQYF. Written as DNA, the CDR3 is TGTGCCAGCAGCCCCCCTGGACACTTCAGAGATACGCAGTATTTT.